This T cell receptor (beta chain) was captured in a study of cytomegalovirus exposure and HLA in healthy donors. The CDR3 runs to 15 residues. In germline, CDR1 is GTSNPN, CDR2 SVGIG (reference sequence). V was trimmed by 0 bases and J by 0 bases, leaving 12 bases between them. Remarks on this clone: The target antigen is unknown.

Generated by immunoSEQ multiplex PCR, the TCRdb table keeps only in-frame clones and is missing some. This sample has about 220,000 clones; approximately 83% occur once, and the top ten carry about 14%. Findings and caveats of the study: Some TCR beta chains (164 of them) were listed as cytomegalovirus-associated. Rarity marked most TCR sequences, yet some public TCRs occurred in many donors.

V usage is TRBV30 and J usage is TRBJ2-7, with no clear D. The clonotype comes from a woman aged 25 to 45 in good health and CMV-seropositive. The source material was PBMCs. The CDR3 nucleotides read TGTGCCTGGAGTGTTTTAGGTAAAAGCTCCTACGAGCAGTACTTC. Translated, it gives CAWSVLGKSSYEQYF.